This T cell receptor (beta chain) is from a study of cytomegalovirus exposure and HLA in healthy donors. V was pared by 2 bases and J by 5 bases, with 9 bases of the junction left unmatched. Germline CDR1 MDHEN, CDR2 SYDVKM. The CDR3 extends over 17 amino acids. PCR employed 60 Vbeta and 13 Jbeta primers. Clones were read by immunoSEQ multiplex PCR, and TCRdb kept only the in-frame ones, dropping some. The sample consists of over 40,000 clones, roughly 90% of them appearing once. This TCR came from a woman in her thirties or forties in good health and CMV-seropositive. The specimen sequenced was PBMCs. The chain uses TRBV28 and TRBJ2-7; TRBD2 matches at 13 bases. This CDR3 reads CASSLAMYGTSGNEQYF. The CDR3 nucleotides are TGTGCCAGCAGTTTAGCCATGTATGGGACTAGCGGGAACGAGCAGTACTTC.